Each of the 28 T cell receptor beta chains below was sequenced from the same sample in a study of OX40 agonist ivuxolimab in advanced cancers. Some clones are missing from TCRdb's copy, which holds only in-frame ones; the method was immunoSEQ multiplex PCR. The sample lists approximately 47,000 clones; about 90% were seen once. The sequencing used CD4+ or CD8+ T cells sorted from blood, collected in a trial of the OX40 agonist ivuxolimab. The receptors derive from an adult with an advanced solid tumor such as melanoma, head and neck, liver or kidney cancer.

This clone was seen only once. The V gene is TRBV6-5, the J gene TRBJ2-2, with 9 positions matching TRBD2. The CDR3 consists of 15 residues. The V segment lost 6 bases and the J segment 6 bases; nucleotides outside the gene matches: 8. CDR1 and CDR2 (germline): MNHEY, SVGAGI. CDR3 sequence: CASRVAGVRAGELFF. The CDR3 DNA is TGTGCCAGCAGAGTAGCGGGAGTGAGGGCCGGGGAGCTGTTTTTT.

The chain carries TRBV5-1 and TRBJ2-7; 8 nucleotides line up with TRBD1. CDR3 length: 15 amino acids. Germline loops: CDR1 SGHRS, CDR2 YFSETQ. With 4 bases clipped from V and 2 bases from J, the junction kept 8 bases outside the gene matches. The CDR3 sequence is CASSPTGAQTYEQYF. For the CDR3, the DNA is TGCGCCAGCAGCCCGACAGGGGCCCAGACCTACGAGCAGTACTTC.

The chain links TRBV30 to TRBJ2-5; D is tentatively TRBD1 or TRBD2 (5 bases each). Germline V lookup: CDR1 GTSNPN, CDR2 SVGIG (reference sequence). Trimming pared 3 bases from V and 0 bases from J, leaving 14 bases between. The CDR3 totals 15 residues. This CDR3 is CAWSGVVGHQETQYF. The CDR3 DNA sequence: TGTGCCTGGAGCGGTGTGGTGGGACACCAAGAGACCCAGTACTTC.

This clone was seen a single time. This chain links TRBV5-4 with TRBJ2-7; D is unclear. V lost 4 bases, J lost 0 bases, and 14 bases lay in between. CDR1 and CDR2 (germline): SGHNT, YYREEE (reference sequence). The CDR3 totals 15 residues. CDR3 nucleotide sequence: TGTGCCAGCAGCCCCAAGCTGGATAGCTCCTACGAGCAGTACTTC. Translation gives CASSPKLDSSYEQYF.

This chain connects TRBV28 to TRBJ2-5, with 7 bases lining up with TRBD2. The V and J ends lost 10 bases and 5 bases, in that order; junction bases with no gene match: 10. From germline, CDR1 is MDHEN and CDR2 SYDVKM. This CDR3 spans 13 amino acids. The CDR3 DNA reads TGTGCCACCTACCGTCGGGGGGTGGAGACCCAGTACTTC. Protein product: CATYRRGVETQYF.

The gene calls are TRBV25-1 and TRBJ1-2; D is uncertain. V lost 2 bases and J 8 bases, leaving 15 bases between the germline ends. Germline assignment: CDR1 MGHDK and CDR2 SYGVNS. The CDR3 loop spans 14 amino acids. CDR3 bases: TGTGCCAGCAGTGAAGCCGGGAGCCAGGAGGGCTACACCTTC. Translated: CASSEAGSQEGYTF.

The CDR3 loop reads CASSEALGQGNNYGYTF. The DNA for the CDR3 is TGTGCCAGCAGTGAAGCTTTGGGACAGGGGAATAACTATGGCTACACCTTC. The chain is built from TRBV6-1 and TRBJ1-2; the match to TRBD1 covers 10 bases. J was trimmed by 1 base and V by 0 bases; bases with no gene match: 5. Looked up from germline, CDR1 is MNHNS and CDR2 is SASEGT. This CDR3 is built from 17 residues.

The chain joins TRBV18 to TRBJ2-5; possibly TRBD1 or TRBD2 for D (5 bases each). Per germline, CDR1 KGHSH and CDR2 LQKENI. There are 14 residues in the CDR3. V was clipped by 1 base and J by 2 bases, with 8 bases between them. CDR3 sequence: CASSPRGKQETQYF. CDR3 in DNA: TGTGCCAGCTCACCACGGGGGAAACAAGAGACCCAGTACTTC.

V usage is TRBV19 and J usage is TRBJ1-2; D is possibly TRBD1 (5 bases). V lost 6 bases and J lost 0, with 8 bases in between. The germline V gene has CDR1 LNHDA and CDR2 SQIVND (reference sequence). The CDR3 runs 13 residues. The CDR3 region is CASSRQSNYGYTF. As DNA, the CDR3 is TGTGCCAGTAGCCGACAGTCTAACTATGGCTACACCTTC.

The chain joins TRBV29-1 to TRBJ2-1; perhaps TRBD1 as D (5 bases). Trimming stripped 2 bases from V and 13 bases from J, with 15 bases between. Germline values: CDR1 SQVTM, CDR2 ANQGSEA. The CDR3 totals 12 residues. CDR3 DNA sequence: TGCAGCGTTGAAAGTCAGGGCTCCCCACAGTTCTTC. Its translation: CSVESQGSPQFF.

The rearrangement links TRBV7-8 to TRBJ1-1; possibly TRBD1 for D (5 bases). Germline V gene data show CDR1 as SGHVS and CDR2 as FQNEAQ. The CDR3 consists of 14 residues. Trimming removed 3 bases at V and 5 bases at J, with 13 bases between. The CDR3 DNA follows: TGTGCCAGCAGCTTGGCAGGGCTTTGGACTGAAGCTTTCTTT. This encodes CASSLAGLWTEAFF.

This clone was seen only once. The rearrangement joins TRBV19 to TRBJ1-5; 9 positions match TRBD1. J lost 5 bases, V lost 3 bases, and 8 bases had no gene match. The length of the CDR3 is 16 residues. CDR1 is LNHDA, CDR2 SQIVND, per germline (reference sequence). CDR3 sequence (DNA): TGTGCCAGTAGTATGGGGACAGGGCTGGGGGATCAGCCCCAGCATTTT. This translates into CASSMGTGLGDQPQHF.

This chain uses TRBV6-1 with TRBJ2-7; 11 bases map to TRBD2. CDR1 and CDR2 from the germline V gene are MNHNS and SASEGT. CDR3 length: 14 amino acids. The trim removed 2 bases at V and 8 bases at J, leaving 5 bases unmatched. The DNA of the CDR3 is TGTGCCAGCAGTGAACTGCTAGCGGGAGGAAAGCAGTACTTC. Its protein is CASSELLAGGKQYF.

This sequence joins TRBV6-5 and TRBJ1-1; 8 bases are a match to TRBD1. After removal of 2 bases from V and 5 bases from J, the junction contained 4 bases not matched to a gene. The CDR3 contains 14 residues. Germline CDR1 reads MNHEY; CDR2 reads SVGAGI. The CDR3 region has the DNA TGTGCCAGCAGTTACACCCGACAGGGGACTGAAGCTTTCTTT. It codes for CASSYTRQGTEAFF.

The CDR3 coding sequence is TGTGCCAGCAGCCGGGGGGCAAGCAATCAGCCCCAGCATTTT. Its translation is CASSRGASNQPQHF. The chain couples TRBV6-5 to TRBJ1-5, with D possibly matching TRBD1 (6 bases). Looked up from germline, CDR1 is MNHEY and CDR2 is SVGAGI. The CDR3 extends over 14 amino acids. Trimming pared 6 bases from V and 1 base from J, leaving 10 bases between.

The genes are TRBV18 and TRBJ2-5, with a possible D match to TRBD2 (7 bases). This CDR3 comprises 15 residues. Per the germline V gene, CDR1 is KGHSH and CDR2 is LQKENI. Trimming removed 4 bases from V and 1 base from J, with 13 bases in between. The CDR3 sequence is CASSQGGDLQETQYF. Written as DNA, the CDR3 is TGTGCCAGCTCACAGGGGGGGGACCTCCAAGAGACCCAGTACTTC.

V gene TRBV5-1 combines with J gene TRBJ2-1; no clear D. From germline, CDR1 is SGHRS and CDR2 YFSETQ. V lost 0 bases and J 7 bases, leaving 8 bases between the germline ends. This CDR3 spans 13 amino acids. The DNA of the CDR3 is TGCGCCAGCAGCTTGGGACCGGAAAATGAGCAGTTCTTC. It specifies CASSLGPENEQFF.

This chain connects TRBV10-1 to TRBJ1-1, with TRBD1 as a possible D gene (5 bases). Trimming shortened V by 5 bases and J by 1 base, and 17 bases separated the two germline ends. The CDR3 is 16 residues long. The germline V gene has CDR1 WNHNN and CDR2 SYGVQD (reference sequence). In DNA, the CDR3 is TGCGCCAGCAGTACCGGGACTAATCCGAAGAACACTGAAGCTTTCTTT. It specifies CASSTGTNPKNTEAFF.

The V call is TRBV5-5, the J call TRBJ1-2; D is possibly TRBD1 (5 bases). Germline V gives CDR1 SGHKS, CDR2 YYEKEE (reference sequence). The V gene lost 0 bases and the J gene lost 4 bases, with 7 bases spanning the gap. The CDR3 runs to 13 residues. CDR3 region: CASSLAGRYGYTF. CDR3 nucleotide sequence: TGTGCCAGCAGCTTGGCAGGGCGCTATGGCTACACCTTC.

This rearrangement joins TRBV27 to TRBJ2-5; possible D gene TRBD1, 6 bases. Germline loops: CDR1 MNHEY, CDR2 SMNVEV (reference sequence). The CDR3 extends over 12 amino acids. Trimming removed 5 bases from V and 5 bases from J, with 9 bases in between. CDR3 nucleotide sequence: TGTGCCAGCAGTATTACAGGGGAGACCCAGTACTTC. This translates into CASSITGETQYF.

This chain uses TRBV4-2 with TRBJ1-1, with 7 bases identical to TRBD1. Trimming cost V 3 bases and J 4 bases; bases outside gene matches: 17. Germline CDR1 reads LGHNA; CDR2 reads YNFKEQ. The CDR3 has 18 amino acids. CDR3 protein: CASSQGDRARWRGTEAFF. In DNA, the CDR3 is TGTGCCAGCAGCCAGGGAGACAGGGCTCGCTGGAGAGGCACTGAAGCTTTCTTT.

This clone has just one count. In the same sample, other DNA sequences code for this CDR3. This sequence joins TRBV7-3 and TRBJ1-1, with 8 positions matching TRBD1. This CDR3 has 15 amino acids. CDR1 is SGHTA and CDR2 is FQGTGA in the germline V gene. V was pared by 3 bases and J by 2 bases, with 5 bases of the junction left unmatched. CDR3 sequence reads: CASSFTGTGNTEAFF. CDR3 in DNA: TGTGCCAGCAGCTTCACCGGGACAGGTAACACTGAAGCTTTCTTT.

This clone was observed a single time. The chain recombines TRBV5-8 with TRBJ2-5, with D unresolved. This CDR3 region has 14 residues. Germline V gene lookup returns CDR1 SGHTS and CDR2 YDEGEE. The V end lost 0 bases, the J end lost 1 base, and 7 bases lay between the germline ends. The CDR3 coding sequence is TGTGCCAGCAGCTTGGGGCAAGCCCAAGAGACCCAGTACTTC. This codes for CASSLGQAQETQYF.

This chain joins TRBV5-1 and TRBJ1-4, with 9 bases that match TRBD1. The CDR3 is 14 amino acids. V lost 3 bases to trimming and J lost 7 bases; unmatched junction nucleotides: 4. Germline CDR1 reads SGHRS; CDR2 reads YFSETQ. The CDR3 DNA sequence: TGCGCCAGCAGCTGGGGACAGGGTATTGAAAAACTGTTTTTT. As protein: CASSWGQGIEKLFF.

In this sample, this clone turned up once. The V gene is TRBV29-1, the J gene TRBJ1-1, with a possible D match to TRBD1 (6 bases). Germline V gene sequence: CDR1 SQVTM, CDR2 ANQGSEA. The CDR3 contains 13 residues. The CDR3 coding sequence is TGCAGTGCCCCTGGGGGCCGGGGCACTGAAGCTTTCTTT. As protein: CSAPGGRGTEAFF.

The gene calls are TRBV6-5 and TRBJ2-3; D might be TRBD2 (6 bases). Germline V gives CDR1 MNHEY, CDR2 SVGAGI. CDR3 length: 14 residues. Between the trimmed V and J ends, which lost 7 bases and 2 bases, there was a span of 13 bases. The CDR3 protein is CASTAGWDTDTQYF. The CDR3 region has the DNA TGTGCCAGCACCGCGGGATGGGACACAGATACGCAGTATTTT.

The genes are TRBV4-2 and TRBJ2-1; 14 bases agree with TRBD2. Trimming at V came to 4 bases and at J to 7 bases, leaving 6 bases not matched to a gene. CDR3 length equals 16 residues. Germline-derived CDR1 and CDR2 are LGHNA and YNFKEQ. The CDR3 spells CASSRGLAGDWNEQFF. CDR3 coding DNA: TGTGCCAGCAGCCGGGGACTAGCGGGAGATTGGAATGAGCAGTTCTTC.

This clone was observed a handful of times. The junction and the germline gene differ at one end; a read error may be behind it. The chain links TRBV6-1 to TRBJ1-5, with D unclear. CDR1 and CDR2 from the germline V gene are MNHNS and SASEGT. The length of the CDR3 is 11 residues. CDR3 DNA sequence: TGTGCCAGCAGTGAAGGTCAGTCCCAGCATTTT. Translation gives CASSEGQSQHF.